This T cell receptor beta chain was sequenced during a study of T cell responses to AZD1222 COVID-19 vaccine. Study-wide results and limits: No day 14 peak samples; only post-peak repertoires were characterized. Possibly, clonal diversity was underestimated; donors were largely white British and included more females.

Method: immunoSEQ multiplex PCR; TCRdb's copy keeps in-frame clones and lacks some. The repertoire holds about 96,000 clones, about 89% seen once, with 1.5% to 2% in the top ten. This clone has more than one count but fewer than ten. Its antigen is unidentified. Trimming cost V 0 bases and J 7 bases; bases outside gene matches: 8. Germline lookup yields CDR1 GTSNPN and CDR2 SVGIG (reference sequence). CDR3 length equals 14 residues. This TCR was sampled from an adult in good health. V and J are TRBV30 and TRBJ2-7, with 8 positions matching TRBD1. Sample: peripheral blood, taken on day 0 of AZD1222 vaccination. The CDR3 region is CAWSVSARGLEQYF. CDR3 coding DNA: TGTGCCTGGAGTGTAAGTGCCAGGGGGCTTGAGCAGTACTTC. Variable domain in full (rest from reference TRBV30 and TRBJ2-7): SQTIHQWPATLVQPVGSPLSLECTVEGTSNPNLYWYRQAAGRGLQLLFYSVGIGQISSEVPQNLSASRPQDRQFILSSKKLLLSDSGFYLCAWSVSARGLEQYFGPGTRLTVT.